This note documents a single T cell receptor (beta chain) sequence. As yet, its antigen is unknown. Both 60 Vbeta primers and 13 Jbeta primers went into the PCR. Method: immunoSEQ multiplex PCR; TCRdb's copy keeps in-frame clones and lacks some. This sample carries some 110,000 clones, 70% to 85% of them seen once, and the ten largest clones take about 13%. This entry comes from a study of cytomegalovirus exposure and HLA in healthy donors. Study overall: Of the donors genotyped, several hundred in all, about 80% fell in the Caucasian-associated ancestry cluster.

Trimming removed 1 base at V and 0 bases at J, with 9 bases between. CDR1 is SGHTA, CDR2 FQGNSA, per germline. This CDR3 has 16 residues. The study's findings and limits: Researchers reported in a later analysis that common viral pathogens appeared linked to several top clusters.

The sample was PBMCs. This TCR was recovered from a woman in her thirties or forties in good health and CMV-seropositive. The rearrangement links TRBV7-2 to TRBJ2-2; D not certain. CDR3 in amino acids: CASSLVVTANTGELFF. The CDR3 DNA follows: TGTGCCAGCAGCTTAGTCGTCACAGCGAACACCGGGGAGCTGTTTTTT.